This T cell receptor (beta chain) was sequenced for a study of T cells in Graves' hyperthyroidism and ophthalmopathy. Study observations and caveats: Among thyroid clonotypes expanded above 0.001, most also appeared in blood. Model output signaled ophthalmopathy a median 6.5 months ahead of onset.

CDR3 size: 18 residues. J was trimmed by 2 bases and V by 3 bases; bases with no gene match: 11. As for this clonotype: Antigen: not known.

TCR beta CDR3 region amplification was performed from RNA transcripts. The HTBI primer set was used in a first-round RT-PCR of the TCR CDR3. TCRdb reprocessed the multiplex PCR reads with MiXCR, giving one entry per CDR3 protein. The table shows about 420,000 distinct CDR3 sequences, with about 15% occurring only once. The study defined stable Graves' hyperthyroidism as no ophthalmopathy progression within 18 months. Sequencing was done on a sample of blood. The clonotype originates from a woman aged 18-29 years with Graves' hyperthyroidism. The chain carries TRBV12-3 or TRBV12-4 and TRBJ2-3; 10 bases map to TRBD2. CDR3 sequence: CASSFLAGAESYTDTQYF. The CDR3 region has the DNA TGTGCCAGCAGTTTCCTAGCGGGGGCAGAATCTTACACAGATACGCAGTATTTT.